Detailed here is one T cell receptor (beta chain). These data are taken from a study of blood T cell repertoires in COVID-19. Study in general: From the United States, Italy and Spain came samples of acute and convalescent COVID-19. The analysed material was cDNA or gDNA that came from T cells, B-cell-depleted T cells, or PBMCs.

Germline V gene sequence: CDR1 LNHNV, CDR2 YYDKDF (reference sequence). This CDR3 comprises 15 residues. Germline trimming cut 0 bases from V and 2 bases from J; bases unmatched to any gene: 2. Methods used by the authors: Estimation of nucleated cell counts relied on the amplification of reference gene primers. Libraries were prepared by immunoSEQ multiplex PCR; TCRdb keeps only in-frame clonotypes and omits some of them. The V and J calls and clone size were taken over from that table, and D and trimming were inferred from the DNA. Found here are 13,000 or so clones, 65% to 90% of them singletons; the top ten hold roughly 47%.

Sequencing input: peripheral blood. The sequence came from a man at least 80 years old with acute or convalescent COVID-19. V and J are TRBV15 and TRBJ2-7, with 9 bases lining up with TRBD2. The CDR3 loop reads CATSRDLAGPYEQYF. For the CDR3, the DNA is TGTGCCACCAGCAGAGATCTAGCGGGACCCTACGAGCAGTACTTC.